This T cell receptor (beta chain) was captured in a study of CD8 T cells in ankylosing spondylitis. There are many counts of this clonotype. The antigen is not known. From the 5' RACE reads, TCRdb called clonotypes with MiXCR, one entry per CDR3 protein. The data hold 700,000 to 850,000 distinct CDR3 sequences, with 12% observed a single time. General observations from the study: One TCR beta motif, made up of eight or nine highly homologous variants, appeared characteristic of ankylosing spondylitis blood. Disease-linked clones had a CD8+ phenotype and relatively low frequency in peripheral blood.

V lost 5 bases to trimming and J lost 0 bases; unmatched junction nucleotides: 4. Germline CDR1 reads SGHRS; CDR2 reads YFSETQ. The CDR3 spans 14 residues. The specimen sequenced was blood, either unsorted or a sorted T cell fraction (not recorded which). This chain uses TRBV5-1 with TRBJ1-2, with 7 bases that match TRBD1. This receptor was identified in a male donor with ankylosing spondylitis. This chain's CDR3 is CASRRTGPNYGYTF. The DNA for the CDR3 is TGCGCCAGCAGAAGGACAGGACCTAACTATGGCTACACCTTC.